The rows below give T cell receptor beta chains drawn from one sample of a study of blood T cells in healthy people across ages. TCRdb independently ran MiXCR on the 5' RACE reads; one entry per CDR3 protein. This sample yields hundreds of thousands of distinct CDR3 sequences, of which 52% are seen a single time; approximately 13% belongs to the top ten. The sequenced sample was blood. The receptors shown here come from a woman aged 80 or over in good health. The CDR3 runs from the conserved cysteine through the conserved F or W. D genes are given only for firm matches. Part of the rows lack a size; the others show once, few, many or a class for expanded clones.

-	TRBV15	TRBD1	TRBJ1-2	CATSRPHRGQGNYGYTF	TGTGCCACCAGCAGACCTCACAGGGGACAGGGTAACTATGGCTACACCTTC
many	TRBV4-2	-	TRBJ2-5	CASSQDYQAPETQYF	TGTGCCAGCAGCCAAGACTACCAAGCCCCAGAGACCCAGTACTTC
-	TRBV21-1	-	TRBJ2-7	CASSKVVGTLGYEQYF	TGTGCCAGCAGCAAAGTCGTAGGGACCCTGGGCTACGAGCAGTACTTC
-	TRBV29-1	-	TRBJ1-2	CSVEGAGAPNYGYTF	TGCAGCGTTGAAGGAGCGGGAGCACCTAACTATGGCTACACCTTC
-	TRBV18	TRBD2	TRBJ2-1	CASSVTSGRNPSSYNEQFF	TGTGCCAGCTCAGTGACTAGCGGGAGAAACCCAAGCTCCTACAATGAGCAGTTCTTC
-	TRBV28	TRBD1	TRBJ2-3	CASSLPEDRGTDTQYF	TGTGCCAGCAGTTTACCGGAGGACAGGGGAACAGATACGCAGTATTTT
-	TRBV12-3/TRBV12-4	-	TRBJ1-5	CASKLGGKVQGQPQHF	TGTGCCAGCAAACTCGGCGGTAAAGTGCAGGGTCAGCCCCAGCATTTT
few	TRBV9	-	TRBJ2-1	CASSVDLGGEQFF	TGTGCCAGCAGCGTAGATTTGGGTGGTGAGCAGTTCTTC
once	TRBV20-1	-	TRBJ2-1	CSARDLGGVSSYNEQFF	TGCAGTGCTAGAGATCTAGGGGGTGTTAGCTCCTACAATGAGCAGTTCTTC
-	TRBV7-2	-	TRBJ2-1	CASSIGLGGYNEQFF	TGTGCCAGCAGCATCGGACTAGGGGGCTACAATGAGCAGTTCTTC
-	TRBV10-3	TRBD1	TRBJ1-5	CAISDEGAGNQPQHF	TGTGCCATCAGTGATGAGGGGGCCGGCAATCAGCCCCAGCATTTT
-	TRBV12-5	-	TRBJ2-6	CASGYVVSGANVLTF	TGTGCTAGTGGTTATGTCGTCTCTGGGGCCAACGTCCTGACTTTC
-	TRBV12-5	TRBD1	TRBJ2-1	CASGLYSGTESSYNEQFF	TGTGCTAGTGGTTTATATTCCGGGACAGAGAGCTCCTACAATGAGCAGTTCTTC
once	TRBV7-2	-	TRBJ2-7	CASSFSPPYEQYF	TGTGCCAGCAGCTTCTCTCCCCCCTACGAGCAGTACTTC
few	TRBV5-1	-	TRBJ1-4	CASSLAGGRDNEKLFF	TGCGCCAGCAGCTTGGCTGGGGGCAGAGATAATGAAAAACTGTTTTTT
-	TRBV20-1	TRBD1	TRBJ2-7	CSAPRQGDEQYF	TGCAGTGCTCCTCGACAGGGGGACGAGCAGTACTTC
few	TRBV6-2/TRBV6-3	-	TRBJ1-5	CASRSWQTPSNQPQHF	TGTGCCAGCAGGTCCTGGCAGACCCCTAGCAATCAGCCCCAGCATTTT
few	TRBV7-9	-	TRBJ1-3	CASSPDPGNTIYF	TGTGCCAGCAGCCCAGACCCTGGAAACACCATATATTTT
few	TRBV2	TRBD2	TRBJ2-1	CASRSRTSGDNEQFF	TGTGCCAGCAGGTCGAGGACTAGTGGAGACAATGAGCAGTTCTTC
few	TRBV5-1	TRBD2	TRBJ2-1	CASSPIAGGENEQFF	TGCGCCAGCAGCCCTATAGCGGGAGGAGAGAATGAGCAGTTCTTC
few	TRBV7-6	-	TRBJ1-5	CASSWKQDQPQHF	TGTGCCAGCAGCTGGAAACAGGATCAGCCCCAGCATTTT
many	TRBV10-3	TRBD1	TRBJ1-5	CAISETQGVNQPQHF	TGTGCCATCAGTGAGACTCAGGGGGTCAATCAGCCCCAGCATTTT
few	TRBV28	TRBD1	TRBJ2-7	CASSWDRGPPYEQYF	TGTGCCAGCAGTTGGGACAGGGGCCCCCCTTACGAGCAGTACTTC
-	TRBV4-2	TRBD1	TRBJ1-2	CASSQHEDRGYGYTF	TGTGCCAGCAGCCAACACGAGGACAGGGGATATGGCTACACCTTC
-	TRBV30	-	TRBJ1-2	CAWSAVPQGGYTF	TGTGCCTGGAGTGCAGTTCCCCAGGGTGGCTACACCTTC
many	TRBV4-1	-	TRBJ1-5	CASSQARGKNQPQHF	TGCGCCAGCAGCCAAGCTCGGGGGAAGAATCAGCCCCAGCATTTT
-	TRBV12-3/TRBV12-4	-	TRBJ2-5	CASTSGLSQETQYF	TGTGCCAGCACCTCGGGACTGTCGCAAGAGACCCAGTACTTC
-	TRBV7-2	TRBD2	TRBJ2-7	CASSKNPAGGSEQYF	TGTGCCAGCAGCAAAAATCCAGCGGGGGGGAGCGAGCAGTACTTC
many	TRBV7-2	-	TRBJ2-1	CASSLGWGQGFNEQFF	TGTGCCAGCAGCTTAGGTTGGGGTCAGGGATTCAATGAGCAGTTCTTC
-	TRBV27	TRBD1	TRBJ2-7	CASSPYRGAFWDEQYF	TGTGCCAGCAGTCCGTACAGGGGCGCTTTCTGGGACGAGCAGTACTTC
many	TRBV29-1	-	TRBJ1-2	CSVVRQGANHGYTF	TGCAGCGTTGTTAGGCAGGGAGCGAACCATGGCTACACCTTC
-	TRBV6-6	TRBD1	TRBJ2-7	CASRKGTGVDEQYF	TGTGCCAGCAGAAAAGGGACAGGGGTCGACGAGCAGTACTTC
few	TRBV6-2/TRBV6-3	-	TRBJ2-7	CASSYGTNSYEQYF	TGTGCCAGCAGTTACGGGACAAACTCCTACGAGCAGTACTTC
-	TRBV7-8	-	TRBJ2-3	CASSPAHTQYF	TGTGCCAGCAGCCCAGCCCATACGCAGTATTTT
-	TRBV2	-	TRBJ1-3	CASSEPLDRPGNAIYF	TGTGCCAGCAGTGAACCTCTCGACAGGCCTGGAAACGCCATATATTTT
-	TRBV20-1	TRBD2	TRBJ2-3	CSAGATGLAGGLAGTDTQYF	TGCAGTGCTGGTGCAACGGGACTAGCGGGAGGGCTCGCAGGCACAGATACGCAGTATTTT
few	TRBV27	-	TRBJ1-6	CASSLMENRNNSPLHF	TGTGCCAGCAGTCTAATGGAGAATCGAAATAATTCACCCCTCCACTTT
-	TRBV5-1	-	TRBJ2-3	CASSSQGDMQYF	TGCGCCAGCAGCTCACAGGGTGATATGCAGTATTTT
few	TRBV7-2	-	TRBJ2-2	CASRGGISTGELFF	TGTGCCAGCCGGGGCGGGATTTCCACCGGGGAGCTGTTTTTT
-	TRBV12-3/TRBV12-4	-	TRBJ2-5	CASRDSGSGTQYF	TGTGCCAGCAGGGACAGCGGGTCTGGGACCCAGTACTTC
-	TRBV20-1	TRBD1	TRBJ1-2	CSATGQAQGGSTF	TGCAGTGCAACAGGACAGGCCCAAGGAGGGAGCACCTTC
many	TRBV20-1	-	TRBJ2-1	CSVLYDKGNEQFF	TGCAGTGTACTTTACGATAAGGGGAATGAGCAGTTCTTC
-	TRBV12-3/TRBV12-4	TRBD1	TRBJ1-6	CASNRDRGPNSPLHF	TGTGCCAGCAACCGGGATAGGGGGCCGAATTCACCCCTCCACTTT
many	TRBV28	-	TRBJ2-7	CASSGTGPYEQYF	TGTGCCAGCAGTGGGACCGGCCCCTACGAGCAGTACTTC
few	TRBV6-2/TRBV6-3	TRBD1	TRBJ1-2	CASSAGTANYGYTF	TGTGCCAGCAGTGCCGGGACAGCTAACTATGGCTACACCTTC
-	TRBV7-3	TRBD1	TRBJ1-5	CASSLFCRVRRQGDQPQHF	TGTGCCAGCAGCTTATTTTGTCGGGTAAGACGACAGGGAGATCAGCCCCAGCATTTT
many	TRBV10-1	TRBD1	TRBJ2-1	CASSWDRSSYNEQFF	TGCGCCAGCAGTTGGGACAGGAGCTCCTACAATGAGCAGTTCTTC
many	TRBV18	TRBD2	TRBJ2-7	CASSPPREPYEQYF	TGTGCCAGCTCACCACCGCGGGAGCCGTACGAGCAGTACTTC
-	TRBV20-1	-	TRBJ2-3	CSASARLTAADTQYF	TGCAGTGCTAGTGCACGCTTGACAGCCGCAGATACGCAGTATTTT